Listed below are T cell receptor beta chains from one sample, sequenced in a study of cytomegalovirus exposure and HLA in healthy donors. Only in-frame clones appear in the TCRdb table, and some are missing; sequencing was by immunoSEQ multiplex PCR. This sample contains 50,000 to 70,000 clones. What was sequenced was PBMCs. All receptors derive from a woman between 18 and 29 years old in good health and CMV-seronegative. Both conserved end residues are part of each CDR3. The D gene is left open where the match is weak.

TRBJ1-1 14 TRBV6-1 . CASSRGSGYTEAFF TGTGCCAGCAGCCGGGGGTCAGGGTACACTGAAGCTTTCTTT
TRBJ2-7 15 TRBV6-6 . CASSYSSGSAYEQYF TGTGCCAGCAGTTACTCGAGCGGCAGCGCCTACGAGCAGTACTTC
TRBJ2-7 12 TRBV7-9 . CASSMTGYEQYF TGTGCCAGCAGCATGACAGGCTACGAGCAGTACTTC
TRBJ1-2 14 TRBV6-5 . CASSPGAGIYGYTF TGTGCCAGCAGTCCTGGGGCAGGGATCTATGGCTACACCTTC
TRBJ2-7 14 TRBV6-5 TRBD1 CASSPDRGAYEQYF TGTGCCAGCAGCCCGGACAGGGGAGCCTACGAGCAGTACTTC
TRBJ2-3 13 TRBV7-6 . CASSPTGTDTQYF TGTGCCAGCAGCCCCACCGGGACAGATACGCAGTATTTT
TRBJ2-3 18 TRBV5-1 . CASSLFPRVGGVTGTQYF TGCGCCAGCAGCTTATTCCCTCGGGTTGGAGGAGTAACGGGTACGCAGTATTTT
TRBJ1-2 14 TRBV7-2 TRBD1 CASSGGTGYYGYTF TGTGCCAGCAGCGGGGGGACAGGTTACTATGGCTACACCTTC
TRBJ2-1 14 TRBV11-3 . CASSSQRVTNEQFF TGTGCCAGCAGCTCCCAGCGGGTGACCAATGAGCAGTTCTTC
TRBJ2-2 13 TRBV6-1 . CASSESSTGELFF TGTGCCAGCAGTGAAAGTAGCACCGGGGAGCTGTTTTTT
TRBJ2-7 14 TRBV6-6 . CASSYSRGSYEQYF TGTGCCAGCAGTTACTCGCGGGGATCCTACGAGCAGTACTTC
TRBJ1-1 13 TRBV30 . CAWSGQELTEAFF TGTGCCTGGAGTGGGCAGGAACTCACTGAAGCTTTCTTT
TRBJ2-7 14 TRBV4-1 TRBD2 CASSQDDRGGEQYF TGCGCCAGCAGCCAAGATGACCGGGGGGGCGAGCAGTACTTC
TRBJ1-2 19 TRBV7-8 TRBD1 CASSLARRTGRFSDYGYTF TGTGCCAGCAGCTTAGCCAGACGGACAGGGCGATTCTCGGACTATGGCTACACCTTC
TRBJ2-1 15 TRBV9 TRBD2 CASSVGGRAGNEQFF TGTGCCAGCAGCGTAGGCGGGAGGGCCGGCAATGAGCAGTTCTTC
TRBJ1-5 15 TRBV7-2 TRBD1 CASSGSGTGAQPQHF TGTGCCAGCAGCGGATCCGGGACAGGGGCTCAGCCCCAGCATTTT
TRBJ2-1 13 TRBV19 . CASSIGTTSEQFF TGTGCCAGTAGTATAGGAACTACAAGTGAGCAGTTCTTC
TRBJ2-5 16 TRBV13 . CASSAFPDGGPETQYF TGTGCCAGCAGCGCTTTCCCCGACGGGGGGCCAGAGACCCAGTACTTC
TRBJ1-5 16 TRBV5-6 . CASSLEVYRRDQPQHF TGTGCCAGCAGCTTGGAAGTTTACAGGAGGGATCAGCCCCAGCATTTT
TRBJ1-1 13 TRBV7-9 . CASSLLGGAEAFF TGTGCCAGCAGCTTACTAGGGGGGGCTGAAGCTTTCTTT
TRBJ2-3 14 TRBV11-3 . CASSFRDTTDTQYF TGTGCCAGCAGCTTCCGGGACACCACAGATACGCAGTATTTT
TRBJ2-7 15 TRBV7-8 . CASSWGTGESYEQYF TGTGCCAGCTCCTGGGGGACGGGGGAGTCCTACGAGCAGTACTTC
TRBJ1-2 14 TRBV9 . CASSPTGQFYGYTF TGTGCCAGCAGCCCCACGGGACAATTCTATGGCTACACCTTC
TRBJ1-2 15 TRBV25-1 . CASSDRRAEGGGYTF TGTGCCAGCAGTGATCGCAGGGCCGAAGGGGGAGGCTACACCTTC
TRBJ2-7 14 TRBV19 TRBD1 CASRKQGAAYEQYF TGTGCCAGTCGGAAACAGGGGGCCGCCTACGAGCAGTACTTC
TRBJ2-7 16 TRBV25-1 . CASREPSTGGGYEQYF TGTGCCAGCAGGGAACCCTCGACAGGCGGTGGCTACGAGCAGTACTTC
TRBJ2-7 13 TRBV10-2 TRBD2 CASLRLAPYEQYF TGCGCCAGCTTACGACTAGCCCCCTACGAGCAGTACTTC
TRBJ2-7 15 TRBV18 TRBD2 CASSQGLAGYYEQYF TGTGCCAGCTCTCAAGGGTTAGCGGGATACTACGAGCAGTACTTC
TRBJ1-3 11 TRBV6-5 . CASVRGDTIYF TGTGCCAGCGTTCGCGGAGACACCATATATTTT